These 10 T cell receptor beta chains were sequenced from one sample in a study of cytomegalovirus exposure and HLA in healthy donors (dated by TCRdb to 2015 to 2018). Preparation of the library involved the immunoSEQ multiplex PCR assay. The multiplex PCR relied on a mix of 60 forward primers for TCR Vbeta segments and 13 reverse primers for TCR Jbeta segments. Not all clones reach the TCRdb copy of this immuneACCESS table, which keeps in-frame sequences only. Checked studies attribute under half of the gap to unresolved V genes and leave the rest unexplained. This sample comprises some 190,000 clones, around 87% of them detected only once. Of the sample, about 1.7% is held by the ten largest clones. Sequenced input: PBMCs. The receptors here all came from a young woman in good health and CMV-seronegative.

CDR3: CASSLFGLAGGNTGELFF. CDR3 DNA sequence: TGTGCCAGCAGTTTATTCGGACTAGCGGGGGGAAACACCGGGGAGCTGTTTTTT. This rearrangement joins TRBV28 to TRBJ2-2; 14 nucleotides agree with TRBD2. The junction had 3 bases not matched to a gene; V was cut back by 1 base and J by 2 bases. The CDR3 consists of 18 residues. Germline CDR1 reads MDHEN; CDR2 reads SYDVKM.

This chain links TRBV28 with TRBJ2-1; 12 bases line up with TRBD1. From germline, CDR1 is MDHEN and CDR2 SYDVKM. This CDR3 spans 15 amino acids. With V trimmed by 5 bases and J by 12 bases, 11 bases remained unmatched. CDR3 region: CASSPPGQGAEGQFF. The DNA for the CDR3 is TGTGCCAGCAGTCCGCCGGGACAGGGGGCCGAGGGGCAGTTCTTC. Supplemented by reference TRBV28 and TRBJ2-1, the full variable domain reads DVKVTQSSRYLVKRTGEKVFLECVQDMDHENMFWYRQDPGLGLRLIYFSYDVKMKEKGDIPEGYSVSREKKERFSLILESASTNQTSMYLCASSPPGQGAEGQFFGPGTRLTVL.

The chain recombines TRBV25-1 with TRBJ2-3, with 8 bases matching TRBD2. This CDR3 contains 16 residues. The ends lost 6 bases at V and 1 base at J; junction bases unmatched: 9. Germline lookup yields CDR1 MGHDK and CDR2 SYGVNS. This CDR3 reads CASSPGSGSGTDTQYF. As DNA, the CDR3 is TGTGCCAGCAGCCCGGGGAGCGGGAGTGGCACAGATACGCAGTATTTT.

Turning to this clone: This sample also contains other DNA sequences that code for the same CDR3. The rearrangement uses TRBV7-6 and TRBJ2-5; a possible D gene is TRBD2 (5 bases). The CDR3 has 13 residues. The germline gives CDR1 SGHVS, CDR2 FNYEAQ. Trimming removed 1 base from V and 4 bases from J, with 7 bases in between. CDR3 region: CASSLGGRETQYF. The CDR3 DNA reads TGTGCCAGCAGCTTAGGCGGGCGAGAGACCCAGTACTTC.

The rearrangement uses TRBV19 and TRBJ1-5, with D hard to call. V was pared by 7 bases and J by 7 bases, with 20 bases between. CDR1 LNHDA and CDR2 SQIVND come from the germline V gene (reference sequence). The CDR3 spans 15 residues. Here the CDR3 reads CASTPSGVPAQPQHF. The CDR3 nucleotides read TGTGCCAGTACCCCATCGGGAGTTCCCGCGCAGCCCCAGCATTTT.

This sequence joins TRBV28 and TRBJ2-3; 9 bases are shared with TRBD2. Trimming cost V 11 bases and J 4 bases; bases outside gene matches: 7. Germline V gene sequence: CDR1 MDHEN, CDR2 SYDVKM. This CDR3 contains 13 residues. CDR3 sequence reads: CAGGGGGSDTQYF. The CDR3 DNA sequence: TGTGCCGGCGGCGGGGGGGGCTCAGATACGCAGTATTTT.

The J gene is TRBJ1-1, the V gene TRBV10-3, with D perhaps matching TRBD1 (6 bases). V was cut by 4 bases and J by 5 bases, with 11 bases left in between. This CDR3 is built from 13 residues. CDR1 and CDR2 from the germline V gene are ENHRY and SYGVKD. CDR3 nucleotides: TGTGCCATCAGTGCGGGGCAGGGGACTGAAGCTTTCTTT. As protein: CAISAGQGTEAFF.

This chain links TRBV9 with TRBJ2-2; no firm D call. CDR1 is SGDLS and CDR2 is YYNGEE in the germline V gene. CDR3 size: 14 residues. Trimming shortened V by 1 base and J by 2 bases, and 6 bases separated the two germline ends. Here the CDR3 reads CASSVQINTGELFF. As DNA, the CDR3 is TGTGCCAGCAGCGTACAGATTAACACCGGGGAGCTGTTTTTT.

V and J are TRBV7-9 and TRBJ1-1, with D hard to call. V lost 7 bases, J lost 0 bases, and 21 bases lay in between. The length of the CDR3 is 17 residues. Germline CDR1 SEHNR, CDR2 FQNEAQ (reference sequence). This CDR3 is CASISLGRAVMNTEAFF. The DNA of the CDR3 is TGTGCCAGCATATCCTTGGGGAGAGCCGTTATGAACACTGAAGCTTTCTTT. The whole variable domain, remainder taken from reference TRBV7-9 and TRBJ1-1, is DTGVSQNPRHKITKRGQNVTFRCDPISEHNRLYWYRQTLGQGPEFLTYFQNEAQLEKSRLLSDRFSAERPKGSFSTLEIQRTEQGDSAMYLCASISLGRAVMNTEAFFGQGTRLTVV.

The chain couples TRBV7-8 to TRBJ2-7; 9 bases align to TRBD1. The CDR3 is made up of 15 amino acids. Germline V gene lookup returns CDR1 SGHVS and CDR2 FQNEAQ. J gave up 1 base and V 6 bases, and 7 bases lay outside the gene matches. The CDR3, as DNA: TGTGCCAGCAGTCAACCCGGGACAGGGTCCTACGAGCAGTACTTC. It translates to CASSQPGTGSYEQYF. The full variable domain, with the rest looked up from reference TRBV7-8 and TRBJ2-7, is GAGVSQSPRYKVAKRGQDVALRCDPISGHVSLFWYQQALGQGPEFLTYFQNEAQLDKSGLPSDRFFAERPEGSVSTLKIQRTQQEDSAVYLCASSQPGTGSYEQYFGPGTRLTVT.